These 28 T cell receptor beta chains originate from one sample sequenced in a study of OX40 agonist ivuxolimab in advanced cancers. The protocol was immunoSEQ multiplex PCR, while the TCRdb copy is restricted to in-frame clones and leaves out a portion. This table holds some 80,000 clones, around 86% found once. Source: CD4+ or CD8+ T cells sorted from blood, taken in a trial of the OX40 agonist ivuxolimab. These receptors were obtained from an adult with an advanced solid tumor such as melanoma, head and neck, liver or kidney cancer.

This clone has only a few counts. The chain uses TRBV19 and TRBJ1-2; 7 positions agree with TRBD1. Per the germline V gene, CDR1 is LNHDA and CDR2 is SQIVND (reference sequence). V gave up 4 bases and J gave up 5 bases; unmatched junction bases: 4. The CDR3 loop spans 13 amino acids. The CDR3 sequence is CASSTGQDYGYTF. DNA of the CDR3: TGTGCCAGTAGTACAGGACAGGATTATGGCTACACCTTC.

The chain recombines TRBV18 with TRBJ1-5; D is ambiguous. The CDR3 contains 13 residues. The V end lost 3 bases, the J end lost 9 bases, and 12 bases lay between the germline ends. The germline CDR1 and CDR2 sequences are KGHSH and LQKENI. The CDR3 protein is CASSPGPDLPQHF. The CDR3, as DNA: TGTGCCAGCTCACCGGGCCCAGATTTGCCCCAGCATTTT.

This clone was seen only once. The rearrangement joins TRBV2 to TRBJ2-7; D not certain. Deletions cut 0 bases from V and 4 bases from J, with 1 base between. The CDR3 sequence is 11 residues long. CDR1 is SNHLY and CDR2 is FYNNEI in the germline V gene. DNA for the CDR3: TGTGCCAGCAGTGAAGCTTACGAGCAGTACTTC. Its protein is CASSEAYEQYF.

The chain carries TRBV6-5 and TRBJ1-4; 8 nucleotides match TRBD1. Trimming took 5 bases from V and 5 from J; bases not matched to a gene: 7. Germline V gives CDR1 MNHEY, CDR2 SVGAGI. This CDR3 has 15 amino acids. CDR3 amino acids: CASSTGQGRNEKLFF. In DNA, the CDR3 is TGTGCCAGCAGTACCGGACAGGGACGGAATGAAAAACTGTTTTTT.

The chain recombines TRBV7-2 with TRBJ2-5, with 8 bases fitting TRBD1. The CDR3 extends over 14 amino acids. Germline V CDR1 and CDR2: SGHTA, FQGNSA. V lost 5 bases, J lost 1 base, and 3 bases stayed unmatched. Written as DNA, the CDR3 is TGTGCCAGCAGCCAGACAGGGGTCCAAGAGACCCAGTACTTC. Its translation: CASSQTGVQETQYF. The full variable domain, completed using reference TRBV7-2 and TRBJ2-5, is GAGVSQSPSNKVTEKGKDVELRCDPISGHTALYWYRQSLGQGLEFLIYFQGNSAPDKSGLPSDRFSAERTGGSVSTLTIQRTQQEDSAVYLCASSQTGVQETQYFGPGTRLLVL.

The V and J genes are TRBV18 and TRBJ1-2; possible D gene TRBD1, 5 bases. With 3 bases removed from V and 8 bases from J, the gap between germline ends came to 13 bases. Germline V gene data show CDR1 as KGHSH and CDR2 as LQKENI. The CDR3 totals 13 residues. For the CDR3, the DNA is TGTGCCAGCTCACCGGGGACGAACGGCGGCTACACCTTC. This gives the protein CASSPGTNGGYTF.

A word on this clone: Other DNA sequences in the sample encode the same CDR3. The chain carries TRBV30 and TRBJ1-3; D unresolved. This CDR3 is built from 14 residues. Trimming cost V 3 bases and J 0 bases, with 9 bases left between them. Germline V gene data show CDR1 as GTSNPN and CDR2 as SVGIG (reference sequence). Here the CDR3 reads CAWSGPSSGNTIYF. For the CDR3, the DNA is TGTGCCTGGAGCGGGCCGAGCTCTGGAAACACCATATATTTT.

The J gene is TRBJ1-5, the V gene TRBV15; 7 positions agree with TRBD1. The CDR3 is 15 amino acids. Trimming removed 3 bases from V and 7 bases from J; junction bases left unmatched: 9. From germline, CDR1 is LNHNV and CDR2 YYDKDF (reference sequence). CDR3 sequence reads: CATSRDPGGGQPQHF. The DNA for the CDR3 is TGTGCCACCAGCAGGGATCCAGGGGGAGGGCAGCCCCAGCATTTT.

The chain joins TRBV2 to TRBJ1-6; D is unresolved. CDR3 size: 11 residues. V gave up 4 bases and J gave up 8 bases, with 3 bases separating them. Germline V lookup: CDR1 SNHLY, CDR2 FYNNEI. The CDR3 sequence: CASSGDSPLHF. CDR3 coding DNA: TGTGCCAGCAGTGGTGATTCACCCCTCCACTTT.

The chain's CDR3 is CASGLPRTGGLIYEQYF. The CDR3, as DNA: TGTGCTAGTGGTTTGCCCCGGACAGGGGGACTAATCTACGAGCAGTACTTC. The V and J genes are TRBV12-5 and TRBJ2-7; 10 nucleotides align to TRBD1. This CDR3 has 17 residues. Germline lookup yields CDR1 LGHNT and CDR2 FRNRAP. V trimming: 2 bases; J trimming: 3 bases; junction bases outside the gene matches: 10.

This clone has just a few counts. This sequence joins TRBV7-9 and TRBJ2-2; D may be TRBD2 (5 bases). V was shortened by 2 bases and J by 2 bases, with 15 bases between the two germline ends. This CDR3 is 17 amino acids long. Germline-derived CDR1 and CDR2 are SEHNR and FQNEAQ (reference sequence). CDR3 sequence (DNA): TGTGCCAGCAGCTTATATACTTCGCGGGCTAACACCGGGGAGCTGTTTTTT. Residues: CASSLYTSRANTGELFF.

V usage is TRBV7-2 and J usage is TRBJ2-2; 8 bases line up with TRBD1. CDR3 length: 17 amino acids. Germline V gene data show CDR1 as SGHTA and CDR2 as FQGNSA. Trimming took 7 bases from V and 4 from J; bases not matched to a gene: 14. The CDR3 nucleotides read TGTGCCAGCACCCTAACAGGGGGGACAGCGAGCACCGGGGAGCTGTTTTTT. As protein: CASTLTGGTASTGELFF.

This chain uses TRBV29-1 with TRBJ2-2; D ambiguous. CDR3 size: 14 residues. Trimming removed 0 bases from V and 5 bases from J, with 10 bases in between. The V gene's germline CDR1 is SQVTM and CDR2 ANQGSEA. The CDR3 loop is CSVEEPTGTGELFF. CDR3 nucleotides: TGCAGCGTTGAAGAACCCACCGGGACCGGGGAGCTGTTTTTT.

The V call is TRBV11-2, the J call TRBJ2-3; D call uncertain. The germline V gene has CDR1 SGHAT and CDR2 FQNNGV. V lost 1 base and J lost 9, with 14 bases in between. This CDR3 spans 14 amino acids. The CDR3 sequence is CASSLVVGKHTQYF. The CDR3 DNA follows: TGTGCCAGCAGCTTAGTAGTAGGGAAGCACACGCAGTATTTT.

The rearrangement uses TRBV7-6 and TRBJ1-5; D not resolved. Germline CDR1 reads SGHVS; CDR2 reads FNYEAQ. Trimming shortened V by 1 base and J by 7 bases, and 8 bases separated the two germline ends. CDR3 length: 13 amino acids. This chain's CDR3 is CASSLDWGQPQHF. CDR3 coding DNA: TGTGCCAGCAGCTTAGATTGGGGACAGCCCCAGCATTTT.

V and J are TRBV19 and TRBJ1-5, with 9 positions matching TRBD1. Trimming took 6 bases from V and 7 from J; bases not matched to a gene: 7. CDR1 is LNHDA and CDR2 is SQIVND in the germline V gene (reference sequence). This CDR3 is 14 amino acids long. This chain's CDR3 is CASRGGQGYQPQHF. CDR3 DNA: TGTGCCAGTAGGGGGGGACAGGGTTACCAGCCCCAGCATTTT.

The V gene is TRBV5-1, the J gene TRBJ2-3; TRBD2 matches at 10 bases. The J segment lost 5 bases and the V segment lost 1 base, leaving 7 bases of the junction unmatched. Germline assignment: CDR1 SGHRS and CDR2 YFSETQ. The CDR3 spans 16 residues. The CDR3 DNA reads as TGCGCCAGCAGCTTGTTGACTAGCGGGCCCGGAGATACGCAGTATTTT. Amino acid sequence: CASSLLTSGPGDTQYF.

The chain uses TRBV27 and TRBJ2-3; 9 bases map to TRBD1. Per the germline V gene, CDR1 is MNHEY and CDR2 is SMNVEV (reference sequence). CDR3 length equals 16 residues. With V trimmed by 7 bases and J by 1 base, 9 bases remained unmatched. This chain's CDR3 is CASTPDRGVRTDTQYF. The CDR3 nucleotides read TGTGCCAGCACACCGGACAGGGGTGTTCGCACAGATACGCAGTATTTT.

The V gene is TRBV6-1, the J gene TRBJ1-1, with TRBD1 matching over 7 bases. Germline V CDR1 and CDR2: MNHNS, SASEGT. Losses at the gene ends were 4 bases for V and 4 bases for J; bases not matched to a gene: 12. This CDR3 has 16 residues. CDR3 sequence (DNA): TGTGCCAGCAGTGCTTCCTACAGGGGAGGTTTCACTGAAGCTTTCTTT. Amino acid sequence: CASSASYRGGFTEAFF.

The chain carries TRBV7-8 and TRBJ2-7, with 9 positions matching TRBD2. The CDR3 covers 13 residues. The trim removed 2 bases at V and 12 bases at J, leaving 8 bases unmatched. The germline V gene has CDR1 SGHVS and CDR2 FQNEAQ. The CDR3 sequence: CASSLTGAGGVYF. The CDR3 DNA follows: TGTGCCAGCAGCTTAACCGGAGCGGGAGGCGTGTACTTC.

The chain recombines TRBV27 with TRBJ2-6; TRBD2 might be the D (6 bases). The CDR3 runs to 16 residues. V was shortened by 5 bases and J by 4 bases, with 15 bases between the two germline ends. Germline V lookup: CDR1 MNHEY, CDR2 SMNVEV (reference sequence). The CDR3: CASSPLGGRGANVLTF. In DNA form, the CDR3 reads TGTGCCAGCAGTCCCCTCGGAGGGCGAGGGGCCAACGTCCTGACTTTC.

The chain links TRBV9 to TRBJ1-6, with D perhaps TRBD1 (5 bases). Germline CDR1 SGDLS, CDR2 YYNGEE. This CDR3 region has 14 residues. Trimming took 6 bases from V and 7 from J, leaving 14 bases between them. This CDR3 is CASTVGQPNSPLHF. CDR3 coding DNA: TGTGCCAGCACCGTGGGGCAACCCAATTCACCCCTCCACTTT. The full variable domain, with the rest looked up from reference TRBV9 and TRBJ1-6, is DSGVTQTPKHLITATGQRVTLRCSPRSGDLSVYWYQQSLDQGLQFLIQYYNGEERAKGNILERFSAQQFPDLHSELNLSSLELGDSALYFCASTVGQPNSPLHFGNGTRLTVT.

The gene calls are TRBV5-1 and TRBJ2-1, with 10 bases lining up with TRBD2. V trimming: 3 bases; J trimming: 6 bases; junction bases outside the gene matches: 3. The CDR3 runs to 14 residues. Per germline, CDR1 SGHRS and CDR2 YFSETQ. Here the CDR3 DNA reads TGCGCCAGCAGCTCTAGCGGGAGCGGCAATGAGCAGTTCTTC. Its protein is CASSSSGSGNEQFF. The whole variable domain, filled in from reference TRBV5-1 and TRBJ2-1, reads KAGVTQTPRYLIKTRGQQVTLSCSPISGHRSVSWYQQTPGQGLQFLFEYFSETQRNKGNFPGRFSGRQFSNSRSEMNVSTLELGDSALYLCASSSSGSGNEQFFGPGTRLTVL.

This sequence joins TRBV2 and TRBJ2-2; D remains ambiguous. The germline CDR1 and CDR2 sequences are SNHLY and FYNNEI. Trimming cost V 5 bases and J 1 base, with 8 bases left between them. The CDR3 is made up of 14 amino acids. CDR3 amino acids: CASSQLQNTGELFF. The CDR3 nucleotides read TGTGCCAGCAGTCAACTACAGAACACCGGGGAGCTGTTTTTT.

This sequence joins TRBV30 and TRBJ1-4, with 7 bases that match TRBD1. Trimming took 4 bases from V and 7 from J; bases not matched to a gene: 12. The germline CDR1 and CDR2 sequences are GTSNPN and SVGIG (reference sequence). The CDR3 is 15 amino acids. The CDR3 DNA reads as TGTGCCTGGAATCGCAAGGGGGCTGGGGGTGAAAAACTGTTTTTT. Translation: CAWNRKGAGGEKLFF.

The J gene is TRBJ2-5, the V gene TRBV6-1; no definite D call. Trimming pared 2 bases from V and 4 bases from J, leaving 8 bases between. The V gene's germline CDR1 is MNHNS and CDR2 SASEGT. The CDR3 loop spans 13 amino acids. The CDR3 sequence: CASSELFRETQYF. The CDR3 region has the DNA TGTGCCAGCAGTGAACTATTCCGAGAGACCCAGTACTTC.

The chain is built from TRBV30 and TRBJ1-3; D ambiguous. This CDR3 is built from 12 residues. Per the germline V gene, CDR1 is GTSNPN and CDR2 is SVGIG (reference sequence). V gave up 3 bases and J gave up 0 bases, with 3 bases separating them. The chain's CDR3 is CAWRNSGNTIYF. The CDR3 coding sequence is TGTGCCTGGAGGAACTCTGGAAACACCATATATTTT. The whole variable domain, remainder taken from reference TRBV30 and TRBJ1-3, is SQTIHQWPATLVQPVGSPLSLECTVEGTSNPNLYWYRQAAGRGLQLLFYSVGIGQISSEVPQNLSASRPQDRQFILSSKKLLLSDSGFYLCAWRNSGNTIYFGEGSWLTVV.

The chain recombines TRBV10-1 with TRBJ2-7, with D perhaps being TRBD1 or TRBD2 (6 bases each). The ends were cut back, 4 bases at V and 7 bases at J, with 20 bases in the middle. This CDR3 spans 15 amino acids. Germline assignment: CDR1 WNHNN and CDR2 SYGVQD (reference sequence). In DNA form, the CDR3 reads TGCGCCAGCAGTGTAGGGGGGTCCTCGGCTGGGGAGCAGTACTTC. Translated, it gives CASSVGGSSAGEQYF.